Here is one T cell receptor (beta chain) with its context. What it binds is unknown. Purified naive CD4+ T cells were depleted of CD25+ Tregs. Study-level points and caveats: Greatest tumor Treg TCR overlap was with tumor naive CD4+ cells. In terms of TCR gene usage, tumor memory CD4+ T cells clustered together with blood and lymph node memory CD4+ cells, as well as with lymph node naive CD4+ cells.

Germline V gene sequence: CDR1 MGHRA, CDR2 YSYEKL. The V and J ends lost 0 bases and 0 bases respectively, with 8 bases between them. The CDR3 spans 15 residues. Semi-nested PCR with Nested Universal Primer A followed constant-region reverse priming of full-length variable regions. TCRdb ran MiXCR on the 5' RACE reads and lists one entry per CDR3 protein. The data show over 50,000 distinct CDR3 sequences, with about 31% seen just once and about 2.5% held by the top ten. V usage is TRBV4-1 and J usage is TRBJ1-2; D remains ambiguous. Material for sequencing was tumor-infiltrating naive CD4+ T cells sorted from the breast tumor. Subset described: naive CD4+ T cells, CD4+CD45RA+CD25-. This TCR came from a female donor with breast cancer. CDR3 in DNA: TGCGCCAGCAGCCAAGATCAGACTCCTAACTATGGCTACACCTTC. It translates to CASSQDQTPNYGYTF.